Listed below are T cell receptor beta chains from one sample, sequenced in a study of cytomegalovirus exposure and HLA in healthy donors. Assay used: immunoSEQ multiplex PCR; TCRdb lists only in-frame clones, some missing. The table shows about 120,000 clones, with 81% occurring only once. The sequenced sample consisted of PBMCs. Receptors originate from a woman aged 40-49 years in good health and CMV-seronegative. CDR3s include the opening cysteine and the closing phenylalanine or tryptophan. Fields, in order: J gene, clone size, V gene, D gene, CDR3 DNA, CDR3 protein. D genes are given only for firm matches. Size values are once, few and many counts, or a class for expanded clones, and some rows have none.

j_call: TRBJ1-2
clone_size: -
v_call: TRBV20-1
d_call: -
cdr3_nt: TGCAGTGCTAGAGTCCGCTATGGCTACACCTTC
cdr3_aa: CSARVRYGYTF

j_call: TRBJ2-5
clone_size: once
v_call: TRBV5-6
d_call: -
cdr3_nt: TGTGCCAGCAGCTTGGGGGGTTCAGGGCAGACCCAGTACTTC
cdr3_aa: CASSLGGSGQTQYF

j_call: TRBJ2-7
clone_size: -
v_call: TRBV20-1
d_call: -
cdr3_nt: TGCAGGGCGGGACTTGGCCCTCGGCAGTACTTC
cdr3_aa: CRAGLGPRQYF

j_call: TRBJ1-1
clone_size: -
v_call: TRBV6-1
d_call: -
cdr3_nt: TGTGCCAGCAGTGAAAAGGGGTTGGGGACTGAAGCTTTCTTT
cdr3_aa: CASSEKGLGTEAFF

j_call: TRBJ1-1
clone_size: once
v_call: TRBV28
d_call: TRBD1
cdr3_nt: TGTGCCTCCCACCGGGACAGGGGGACTGAAGCTTTCTTT
cdr3_aa: CASHRDRGTEAFF

j_call: TRBJ2-1
clone_size: -
v_call: TRBV10-1
d_call: TRBD2
cdr3_nt: TGCGCCAGCAGTGAGCCGGGGGGGAGCCATGAGCAGTTCTTC
cdr3_aa: CASSEPGGSHEQFF

j_call: TRBJ1-1
clone_size: few
v_call: TRBV5-1
d_call: -
cdr3_nt: TGCGCCAGCAGCTTGAGAGCAGGGGACACTGAAGCTTTCTTT
cdr3_aa: CASSLRAGDTEAFF

j_call: TRBJ2-7
clone_size: -
v_call: TRBV7-6
d_call: TRBD1
cdr3_nt: TGTGCCAGCAGCATGGGACAGTCCTACGAGCAGTACTTC
cdr3_aa: CASSMGQSYEQYF

j_call: TRBJ2-7
clone_size: -
v_call: TRBV7-9
d_call: -
cdr3_nt: TGTGCCAGCAGCTTAGACGGCTCCTACGAGCAGTACTTC
cdr3_aa: CASSLDGSYEQYF

j_call: TRBJ1-1
clone_size: few
v_call: TRBV4-3
d_call: -
cdr3_nt: TGCGCCAGCAGCCCTCACATGAACACTGAAGCTTTCTTT
cdr3_aa: CASSPHMNTEAFF

j_call: TRBJ2-5
clone_size: -
v_call: TRBV25-1
d_call: TRBD2
cdr3_nt: TGTGCCAGCAGTGTGCCGACTAGCGGCCAAGAGACCCAGTACTTC
cdr3_aa: CASSVPTSGQETQYF

j_call: TRBJ2-7
clone_size: -
v_call: TRBV4-1
d_call: -
cdr3_nt: TGCGCCAGCAGCCAGCCAGCGCGCGAAACCTACGAGCAGTACTTC
cdr3_aa: CASSQPARETYEQYF

j_call: TRBJ2-1
clone_size: -
v_call: TRBV7-3
d_call: -
cdr3_nt: TGTGCCAGCAGCTGGCAGGGCCCGACCGACAATGAGCAGTTCTTC
cdr3_aa: CASSWQGPTDNEQFF

j_call: TRBJ2-3
clone_size: -
v_call: TRBV10-1
d_call: TRBD1
cdr3_nt: TGCGCCAGCAGTGACAGGGACAGAGATACGCAGTATTTT
cdr3_aa: CASSDRDRDTQYF

j_call: TRBJ1-2
clone_size: -
v_call: TRBV29-1
d_call: -
cdr3_nt: TGCAGCGATTGGGAAAGGGGCGGCTACACCTTC
cdr3_aa: CSDWERGGYTF

j_call: TRBJ1-1
clone_size: once
v_call: TRBV2
d_call: TRBD1
cdr3_nt: TGTGCCAGCAGTTGGGACAGGGGTGAAGCTTTCTTT
cdr3_aa: CASSWDRGEAFF

j_call: TRBJ1-1
clone_size: once
v_call: TRBV2
d_call: -
cdr3_nt: TGTGCCAGCAGCGTTCAGGGTGGCCCTGAAGCTTTCTTT
cdr3_aa: CASSVQGGPEAFF

j_call: TRBJ2-2
clone_size: -
v_call: TRBV19
d_call: -
cdr3_nt: TGTGCCAGTAGGCCTCCAACAGTGAACACCGGGGAGCTGTTTTTT
cdr3_aa: CASRPPTVNTGELFF

j_call: TRBJ1-2
clone_size: -
v_call: TRBV6-6
d_call: -
cdr3_nt: TGTGCCAGCAGCCCCCCGGGACAAACTAACTATGGCTACACCTTC
cdr3_aa: CASSPPGQTNYGYTF

j_call: TRBJ2-2
clone_size: -
v_call: TRBV4-3
d_call: TRBD2
cdr3_nt: TGCGCCAGCAGCCAAGAAGGGACTAGCGGGAGGGCCCTTAGCACCGGGGAGCTGTTTTTT
cdr3_aa: CASSQEGTSGRALSTGELFF

j_call: TRBJ2-7
clone_size: once
v_call: TRBV19
d_call: -
cdr3_nt: TGTGCCAGTAGTATTCAGGGTTACGAGCAGTACTTC
cdr3_aa: CASSIQGYEQYF

j_call: TRBJ1-4
clone_size: -
v_call: TRBV19
d_call: -
cdr3_nt: TGTGCCAGTAGTATGCGTTCGGGTAGTTATTATGAAAAACTGTTTTTT
cdr3_aa: CASSMRSGSYYEKLFF

j_call: TRBJ2-7
clone_size: -
v_call: TRBV27
d_call: -
cdr3_nt: TGTGCCAGCAGTTTAAAGTCGGGGGTCTTCACCTACGAGCAGTACTTC
cdr3_aa: CASSLKSGVFTYEQYF

j_call: TRBJ1-4
clone_size: -
v_call: TRBV28
d_call: TRBD1
cdr3_nt: TGTGCCAGCAGTACCGGGACTGGGGACAGTGAAAAACTGTTTTTT
cdr3_aa: CASSTGTGDSEKLFF

j_call: TRBJ2-7
clone_size: -
v_call: TRBV2
d_call: TRBD1
cdr3_nt: TGTGCCAGCAGTGAAGTAGGGACAGGGATGAACGAGCAGTACTTC
cdr3_aa: CASSEVGTGMNEQYF

j_call: TRBJ2-2
clone_size: few
v_call: TRBV6-5
d_call: -
cdr3_nt: TGTGCCAGCGGCGGTGACTCTAACACCGGGGAGCTGTTTTTT
cdr3_aa: CASGGDSNTGELFF

j_call: TRBJ1-1
clone_size: few
v_call: TRBV25-1
d_call: -
cdr3_nt: TGTGCCAGCAGTGATGCGGCAGGGCTCGGTCCTTTCTTT
cdr3_aa: CASSDAAGLGPFF

j_call: TRBJ2-1
clone_size: few
v_call: TRBV19
d_call: TRBD2
cdr3_nt: TGTGCCAGTAGTTGGGCACTAGCGGGAGGTGAGCAGTTCTTC
cdr3_aa: CASSWALAGGEQFF

j_call: TRBJ1-4
clone_size: -
v_call: TRBV28
d_call: TRBD1
cdr3_nt: TGTGCCAGCAGTTCTCAGACAGGGTCAGCTATAAAACTGTTTTTT
cdr3_aa: CASSSQTGSAIKLFF

j_call: TRBJ2-7
clone_size: -
v_call: TRBV2
d_call: -
cdr3_nt: TGTGCCAGCAAAGGGGACTTGATCTACGAGCAGTACTTC
cdr3_aa: CASKGDLIYEQYF

j_call: TRBJ1-1
clone_size: -
v_call: TRBV18
d_call: -
cdr3_nt: TGTGCCAGCTCACCGAAGAGTGAGAACACTGAAGCTTTCTTT
cdr3_aa: CASSPKSENTEAFF

j_call: TRBJ1-3
clone_size: -
v_call: TRBV6-5
d_call: -
cdr3_nt: TGTGCCAGCAGTAAAACAGGTTGGGGAAACACCATATATTTT
cdr3_aa: CASSKTGWGNTIYF

j_call: TRBJ2-7
clone_size: -
v_call: TRBV4-3
d_call: TRBD2
cdr3_nt: TGCGCCAGCAGCCAAGATGGTAGCGGGACCTACGAGCAGTACTTC
cdr3_aa: CASSQDGSGTYEQYF

j_call: TRBJ2-7
clone_size: few
v_call: TRBV6-5
d_call: TRBD2
cdr3_nt: TGTGCCAGCAGTTACCTTCTAGCGGGCTCCTACGAGCAGTACTTC
cdr3_aa: CASSYLLAGSYEQYF

j_call: TRBJ2-2
clone_size: -
v_call: TRBV7-6
d_call: -
cdr3_nt: TGTGCCAGCAGCTTAACCCTAGATCGGAACACCGGGGAGCTGTTTTTT
cdr3_aa: CASSLTLDRNTGELFF

j_call: TRBJ1-5
clone_size: -
v_call: TRBV27
d_call: TRBD1
cdr3_nt: TGTGCCAGCAGTTTCCAGGGGGCAGATCAGCCCCAGCATTTT
cdr3_aa: CASSFQGADQPQHF

j_call: TRBJ1-1
clone_size: few
v_call: TRBV27
d_call: TRBD1
cdr3_nt: TGTGCCAGCAGTCCCTCGGGACAGCGCACTGAAGCTTTCTTT
cdr3_aa: CASSPSGQRTEAFF

j_call: TRBJ2-5
clone_size: -
v_call: TRBV5-1
d_call: TRBD2
cdr3_nt: TGCGCCAGCAGTAAAAGCGGGGCCCCCGGGGAGACCCAGTACTTC
cdr3_aa: CASSKSGAPGETQYF

j_call: TRBJ2-7
clone_size: -
v_call: TRBV15
d_call: -
cdr3_nt: TGTGCCACCAGCAGCGAGTACGAGCAGTACTTC
cdr3_aa: CATSSEYEQYF

j_call: TRBJ2-7
clone_size: once
v_call: TRBV29-1
d_call: -
cdr3_nt: TGCAGCGTTGTCACAGGGTCGAAATCCTACGAGCAGTACTTC
cdr3_aa: CSVVTGSKSYEQYF

j_call: TRBJ2-3
clone_size: once
v_call: TRBV13
d_call: TRBD2
cdr3_nt: TGTGCCAGCAGCCAAGGGACTAGCGGGAGTACCACAGATACGCAGTATTTT
cdr3_aa: CASSQGTSGSTTDTQYF

j_call: TRBJ2-1
clone_size: once
v_call: TRBV7-6
d_call: TRBD2
cdr3_nt: TGTGCCAGCAGCTTAGCGCCAGACGGGGGGTACAATGAGCAGTTCTTC
cdr3_aa: CASSLAPDGGYNEQFF

j_call: TRBJ2-5
clone_size: -
v_call: TRBV5-4
d_call: TRBD1
cdr3_nt: TGTGCCAGCAGCCAGCAGACAGGGCTCCAAGAGACCCAGTACTTC
cdr3_aa: CASSQQTGLQETQYF

j_call: TRBJ2-5
clone_size: -
v_call: TRBV27
d_call: TRBD2
cdr3_nt: TGTGCCAGCACTAGCGGATATCAAGAGACCCAGTACTTC
cdr3_aa: CASTSGYQETQYF

j_call: TRBJ1-2
clone_size: once
v_call: TRBV30
d_call: -
cdr3_nt: TGTGCCTGGAGTCTTAGTGTACAGGGCCTCTATGGCTACACCTTC
cdr3_aa: CAWSLSVQGLYGYTF

j_call: TRBJ1-1
clone_size: -
v_call: TRBV19
d_call: TRBD1
cdr3_nt: TGTGCCAGTAGTATAGGTGGACAGGGGAACACTGAAGCTTTCTTT
cdr3_aa: CASSIGGQGNTEAFF

j_call: TRBJ2-5
clone_size: -
v_call: TRBV9
d_call: TRBD2
cdr3_nt: TGTGCCAGCAGCGTAGGACTAGCGGGGGGCCAAGAGACCCAGTACTTC
cdr3_aa: CASSVGLAGGQETQYF

j_call: TRBJ1-1
clone_size: -
v_call: TRBV5-1
d_call: -
cdr3_nt: TGCGCCAGCAGCTTGGCCGGGGAGGGAGATGAAGCTTTCTTT
cdr3_aa: CASSLAGEGDEAFF

j_call: TRBJ2-7
clone_size: -
v_call: TRBV27
d_call: TRBD2
cdr3_nt: TGTGCCAGCAGTTCCGCTCTAGCGGGGAATAACGAGCAGTACTTC
cdr3_aa: CASSSALAGNNEQYF

j_call: TRBJ2-5
clone_size: -
v_call: TRBV7-6
d_call: -
cdr3_nt: TGTGCCAGCAGCTTCGGGGGATGGGGCCAAGAGACCCAGTACTTC
cdr3_aa: CASSFGGWGQETQYF

j_call: TRBJ1-2
clone_size: -
v_call: TRBV18
d_call: -
cdr3_nt: TGTGCCAGCTCACCCATAGGGACTTATCGGTATGGCTACACCTTC
cdr3_aa: CASSPIGTYRYGYTF

j_call: TRBJ2-3
clone_size: -
v_call: TRBV7-2
d_call: TRBD2
cdr3_nt: TGTGCCAGCAGCTTAAGCGGGAGGACAGATACGCAGTATTTT
cdr3_aa: CASSLSGRTDTQYF

j_call: TRBJ1-6
clone_size: -
v_call: TRBV25-1
d_call: -
cdr3_nt: TGTGCCAGCAGTGAAGACACATTATATAATTCACCCCTCCACTTT
cdr3_aa: CASSEDTLYNSPLHF

j_call: TRBJ2-1
clone_size: -
v_call: TRBV6-1
d_call: -
cdr3_nt: TGTGCCAGCAGTGAAGCGGACAGCTTTCCCTACAATGAGCAGTTCTTC
cdr3_aa: CASSEADSFPYNEQFF